Listed below are T cell receptor beta chains from one sample, sequenced in a study of OX40 agonist ivuxolimab in advanced cancers. TCRdb's table, derived via immunoSEQ multiplex PCR, lists solely in-frame clones and lacks some. The sample yields over 70,000 clones, around nine tenths seen once. Source: CD4+ or CD8+ T cells sorted from blood, taken in a trial of the OX40 agonist ivuxolimab. The receptors were sampled from an adult with an advanced solid tumor such as melanoma, head and neck, liver or kidney cancer. The CDR3 runs from the conserved cysteine through the conserved F or W. A D gene is named only where the DNA matches it firmly. Expanded clones are given a class, and other clones once, few, many or no size at all.

>TRBV6-5|TRBJ1-2|TRBD1|-
CASSSQLGQGQHGYTF
TGTGCCAGCAGTTCCCAATTAGGACAGGGTCAGCATGGCTACACCTTC
>TRBV5-1|TRBJ2-4|TRBD2|-
CARTQRRGGPLAKNIQYF
TGCGCCCGGACGCAGCGGCGGGGGGGCCCCCTAGCCAAAAACATTCAGTACTTC
>TRBV7-3|TRBJ2-1|TRBD2|-
CASSLSSGSYNEQFF
TGTGCCAGCAGCTTATCTAGCGGCTCCTACAATGAGCAGTTCTTC
>TRBV5-1|TRBJ2-2|-|-
CASSLGGRGTGELFF
TGCGCCAGCAGCTTGGGGGGGCGCGGCACCGGGGAGCTGTTTTTT
>TRBV5-4|TRBJ1-1|TRBD1|-
CASSLRTGGGGTEAFF
TGTGCCAGCAGCTTGCGGACAGGGGGCGGGGGCACTGAAGCTTTCTTT
>TRBV7-2|TRBJ1-5|TRBD1|-
CASSLGDRGQPQHF
TGTGCCAGCAGCTTAGGGGACAGGGGACAGCCCCAGCATTTT
>TRBV28|TRBJ1-2|TRBD1|-
CAISDRGNYGYTF
TGTGCCATATCGGACAGGGGGAACTATGGCTACACCTTC
>TRBV19|TRBJ1-6|-|-
CASSLLTSGTRISPLHF
TGTGCCAGTAGTCTTTTAACCTCCGGGACGCGAATTTCACCCCTCCACTTT
>TRBV6-1|TRBJ2-2|-|-
CASSEAVATNTGELFF
TGTGCCAGCAGTGAAGCGGTGGCTACGAACACCGGGGAGCTGTTTTTT
>TRBV11-2|TRBJ2-5|TRBD2|once
CASSRTSGGPQETQYF
TGTGCCAGCAGTCGGACTAGCGGGGGCCCCCAAGAGACCCAGTACTTC
>TRBV12-1|TRBJ2-5|-|-
CASSPPGDQYF
TGTGCCAGCAGCCCTCCTGGGGACCAGTACTTC
>TRBV7-8|TRBJ1-5|-|-
CASSPTLGANQPQHF
TGTGCCAGCAGCCCAACACTTGGGGCGAATCAGCCCCAGCATTTT
>TRBV7-2|TRBJ1-6|-|-
CASSLVRNMGNSPLHF
TGTGCCAGCAGCTTAGTTCGGAATATGGGTAATTCACCCCTCCACTTT
>TRBV4-1|TRBJ1-5|-|-
CASSQDQGRRQPQHF
TGCGCCAGCAGCCAAGACCAGGGGCGGCGACAGCCCCAGCATTTT
>TRBV5-8|TRBJ1-4|-|once
CASSFWGLFTTNEKLFF
TGTGCCAGCAGCTTTTGGGGGTTGTTTACAACTAATGAAAAACTGTTTTTT
>TRBV19|TRBJ1-1|-|-
CASSNLGRTEAFF
TGTGCCAGTAGTAATTTGGGGCGGACTGAAGCTTTCTTT
>TRBV18|TRBJ2-7|TRBD1|-
CASSPGQGSPYEQYF
TGTGCCAGCTCACCCGGACAGGGGTCTCCCTACGAGCAGTACTTC
>TRBV18|TRBJ2-7|-|-
CASSPTVAPWEQYF
TGTGCCAGCTCACCAACGGTGGCCCCCTGGGAGCAGTACTTC
>TRBV5-1|TRBJ1-2|TRBD1|-
CASSLAPTDRAGGYTF
TGCGCCAGCAGCTTGGCCCCCACGGACAGGGCGGGTGGCTACACCTTC
>TRBV9|TRBJ1-1|TRBD1|few
CASSVVSGGLNTEAFF
TGTGCCAGCAGCGTAGTATCAGGGGGCTTGAACACTGAAGCTTTCTTT
>TRBV5-1|TRBJ2-7|-|once
CASSLTVLGEQYF
TGCGCCAGCAGCTTGACAGTGCTTGGGGAGCAGTACTTC
>TRBV12-5|TRBJ2-7|TRBD1|-
CASGPTGFSSYEQYF
TGTGCTAGTGGCCCGACAGGGTTTAGCTCCTACGAGCAGTACTTC
>TRBV7-8|TRBJ2-3|TRBD2|-
CASSFGTSGNTDTQYF
TGTGCCAGCAGCTTCGGGACTAGCGGGAACACAGATACGCAGTATTTT
>TRBV2|TRBJ1-2|-|-
CASSVSGAEGYTF
TGTGCCAGCAGTGTATCAGGGGCGGAAGGCTACACCTTC
>TRBV7-8|TRBJ1-2|-|few
CASSLVVGANYGYTF
TGTGCCAGCAGCTTAGTAGTAGGCGCCAACTATGGCTACACCTTC
>TRBV12-5|TRBJ2-7|-|-
CASGLVGEHREQYF
TGTGCTAGTGGTTTAGTAGGGGAGCATCGGGAGCAGTACTTC
>TRBV6-5|TRBJ2-1|-|-
CASSYEQGGYNEQFF
TGTGCCAGCAGTTACGAACAGGGGGGGTACAATGAGCAGTTCTTC
>TRBV4-3|TRBJ2-7|TRBD1|-
CASSPGQGRYEQYF
TGCGCCAGCAGTCCGGGACAGGGACGTTACGAGCAGTACTTC
>TRBV28|TRBJ2-1|-|-
CASSSPSLEVQFF
TGTGCCAGCAGTTCTCCATCCCTGGAGGTCCAGTTCTTC
>TRBV11-2|TRBJ2-1|-|-
CASSSVLGPKRNEQFF
TGTGCCAGCAGCTCCGTCTTGGGGCCAAAACGCAATGAGCAGTTCTTC
>TRBV7-8|TRBJ1-6|TRBD1|-
CASSATGQANSPLHF
TGTGCCAGCAGCGCGACAGGGCAGGCTAATTCACCCCTCCACTTT
>TRBV19|TRBJ2-2|-|few
CASRTTGTTGELFF
TGTGCCAGTAGAACGACAGGCACCACCGGGGAGCTGTTTTTT
>TRBV7-9|TRBJ1-5|TRBD1|-
CASSTGGQPQHF
TGTGCCAGCAGCACAGGGGGCCAGCCCCAGCATTTT
>TRBV5-1|TRBJ2-7|-|once
CASGVGARDEQYF
TGCGCCAGCGGCGTGGGGGCGCGCGACGAGCAGTACTTC
>TRBV7-2|TRBJ2-7|TRBD2|-
CASSRLAGGYEQYF
TGTGCCAGCAGCCGACTAGCGGGGGGGTACGAGCAGTACTTC
>TRBV4-1|TRBJ1-1|-|-
CASSQLSRNTEAFF
TGCGCCAGCAGCCAATTATCCAGGAACACTGAAGCTTTCTTT
>TRBV7-2|TRBJ2-1|TRBD1|-
CASSPRQGARNEQFF
TGTGCCAGCAGCCCCCGGCAGGGGGCCAGGAATGAGCAGTTCTTC
>TRBV7-6|TRBJ2-5|-|-
CASSLVQGQETQYF
TGTGCCAGCAGCTTAGTACAGGGCCAAGAGACCCAGTACTTC
>TRBV6-5|TRBJ2-2|-|-
CASSYRGAGTGELFF
TGTGCCAGCAGTTATAGGGGGGCGGGCACCGGGGAGCTGTTTTTT
>TRBV21-1|TRBJ2-4|-|once
CASSIQTGNNENIQYF
TGTGCCAGCAGCATCCAGACAGGCAACAACGAAAACATTCAGTACTTC
>TRBV29-1|TRBJ1-2|-|-
CSVEGGPGHYGYTF
TGCAGCGTTGAAGGTGGTCCGGGGCACTATGGCTACACCTTC
>TRBV5-4|TRBJ2-3|-|-
CASSLRSGPDTQYF
TGTGCCAGCAGCTTAAGGTCAGGGCCAGATACGCAGTATTTT
>TRBV7-9|TRBJ1-1|-|-
CASTPVVAEAFF
TGTGCCAGCACCCCTGTCGTTGCTGAAGCTTTCTTT
>TRBV7-2|TRBJ2-7|TRBD2|-
CASSLDGTSGGGSYEQYF
TGTGCCAGCAGCTTAGACGGGACTAGCGGGGGGGGCTCCTACGAGCAGTACTTC
>TRBV23-1|TRBJ1-2|-|-
CASSQQESYGYTF
TGCGCCAGCAGTCAACAGGAGAGCTATGGCTACACCTTC
>TRBV5-8|TRBJ2-3|TRBD1|-
CASSIGQATDTQYF
TGTGCCAGCAGCATCGGACAGGCTACAGATACGCAGTATTTT
>TRBV5-4|TRBJ1-3|TRBD1|-
CASSADRGLSGNTIYF
TGTGCCAGCAGCGCGGACAGGGGGCTCTCTGGAAACACCATATATTTT
>TRBV2|TRBJ2-7|-|-
CASSEQSYEQYF
TGTGCCAGCAGTGAACAGAGCTACGAGCAGTACTTC
>TRBV5-6|TRBJ2-3|TRBD1|-
CASSLPLAGGTQYF
TGTGCCAGCAGCTTGCCCTTGGCAGGGGGTACGCAGTATTTT
>TRBV5-1|TRBJ2-6|TRBD2|-
CASSGGLAPTSGANVLTF
TGCGCCAGCAGCGGTGGACTAGCGCCCACCTCTGGGGCCAACGTCCTGACTTTC
>TRBV5-1|TRBJ2-2|-|once
CASSLDGLYTGELFF
TGCGCCAGCAGCTTGGACGGACTGTACACCGGGGAGCTGTTTTTT
>TRBV18|TRBJ1-2|-|-
CASSPREGANYGYTF
TGTGCCAGCTCACCCCGGGAAGGTGCTAACTATGGCTACACCTTC
>TRBV6-6|TRBJ2-2|-|-
CASKPVQGSDTGELFF
TGTGCCAGCAAACCCGTACAGGGCTCGGACACCGGGGAGCTGTTTTTT